The clone carrying this T cell receptor (beta chain) appeared a few times. Its specificity is unknown. The length of the CDR3 is 19 residues. The V end lost 1 base, the J end lost 8 bases, and 24 bases lay between the germline ends. Germline CDR1 is MGHRA and CDR2 is YSYEKL. The data originate from a study of T-cell memory formation after mild COVID-19. The overall study: Clusters of TCRs were largely donor specific.

Using its own MiXCR run on the 5' RACE reads, TCRdb lists one record per CDR3 protein. This table has approximately 230,000 distinct CDR3 sequences, 16% appearing once. Study results and caveats: Contracting clones, day 15 to 85, had balanced CD4/CD8, and later expanders favored CD4+.

Sample: PBMCs or a T cell subset sorted from them (not recorded which). This sequence was found in a young man who had mild COVID-19 (a few samples of this study predate the infection). Cell type and time point are not known. This chain connects TRBV4-1 to TRBJ1-6, with TRBD1 as a possible D gene (5 bases). The CDR3 loop is CASSQGGLVGTLFDSPLHF. The CDR3 DNA reads as TGCGCCAGCAGCCAAGGAGGGTTGGTAGGGACGCTTTTCGATTCACCCCTCCACTTT.